This T cell receptor beta chain was sequenced in a study of Tregs in tolerant kidney transplant recipients. Broader study findings: Some patients' samples used different primers over time, so nucleotide sequences weren't comparable. No direct test of biological reproducibility was done here.

Some clones are missing from TCRdb's copy, which holds only in-frame ones; the method was immunoSEQ multiplex PCR. The sample yields about 81,000 clones, 91% seen once. Note on this clone: Its antigen is not known.

CDR1 is SGHNT, CDR2 YENEEA, per germline. The CDR3 consists of 14 residues. V was cut by 5 bases and J by 7 bases, with 17 bases left in between. Related graft donors supplied nonmyeloablative bone marrow transplants, and mixed chimerism was transient. Unstimulated regulatory T cells (CD4+CD25+CD127-), CD4+CD25- non-regulatory cells, CD4 and CD8 cells were FACS-sorted from thawed PBMCs. This TCR was sampled from a human patient who received a combined kidney and bone marrow transplant. A share of the T cells may be of graft donor origin. Here the sequenced sample was CD4+ T cells from blood (PBMCs), taken 24 months after the transplant. The gene calls are TRBV11-3 and TRBJ1-2; a weak D match, TRBD1 (6 bases). CDR3 in DNA: TGTGCCAGCAGCCGTATCGGGGGGGCCGGTGGCTACACCTTC. Translated: CASSRIGGAGGYTF.